This TCR beta chain was found in a study of blood T cell repertoires in COVID-19. At the level of the study: Samples representing acute and convalescent COVID-19 were sourced from the United States, Italy and Spain. Sources were T cells, B-cell-depleted T cells, or PBMCs; the material itself was cDNA or gDNA.

Original handling: Nucleated cell number was recorded as an estimate derived from reference gene primer amplification. Assay: immunoSEQ multiplex PCR; the TCRdb copy retains only in-frame clones and omits some. V and J calls and clone size are copied from that table; D and trimming were computed from the DNA. Here the sample spans about 100,000 clones, approximately 91% being singletons. This clone has just a few counts. V was clipped by 3 bases and J by 6 bases, with 17 bases between them. The germline V gene has CDR1 GTSNPN and CDR2 SVGIG (reference sequence). The CDR3 covers 14 residues. This chain links TRBV30 with TRBJ1-2; the D gene is possibly TRBD1 (5 bases). Sequencing was carried out using peripheral blood. The TCR sequence derives from a man over 45 with active COVID-19. The CDR3 protein is CAWSPLRGGNGYTF. CDR3 DNA sequence: TGTGCCTGGAGCCCACTCCGGGGGGGTAATGGCTACACCTTC.